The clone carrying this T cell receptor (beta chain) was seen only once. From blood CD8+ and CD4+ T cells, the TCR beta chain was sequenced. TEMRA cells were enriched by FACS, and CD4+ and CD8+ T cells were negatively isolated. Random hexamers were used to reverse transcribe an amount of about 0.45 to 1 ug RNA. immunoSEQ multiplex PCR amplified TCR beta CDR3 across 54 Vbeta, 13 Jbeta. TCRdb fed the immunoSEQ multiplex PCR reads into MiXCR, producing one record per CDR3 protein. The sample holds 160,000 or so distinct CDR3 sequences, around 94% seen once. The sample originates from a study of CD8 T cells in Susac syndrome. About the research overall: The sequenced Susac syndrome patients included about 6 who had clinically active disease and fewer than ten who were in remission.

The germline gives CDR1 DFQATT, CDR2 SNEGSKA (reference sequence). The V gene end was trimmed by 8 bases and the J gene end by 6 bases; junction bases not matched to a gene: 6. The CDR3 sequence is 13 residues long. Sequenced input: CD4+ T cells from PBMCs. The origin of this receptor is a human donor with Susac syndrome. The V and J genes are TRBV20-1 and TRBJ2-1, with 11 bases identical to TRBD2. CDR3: CSTGTSGVNEQFF. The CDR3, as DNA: TGCAGTACCGGGACTAGCGGCGTCAATGAGCAGTTCTTC.